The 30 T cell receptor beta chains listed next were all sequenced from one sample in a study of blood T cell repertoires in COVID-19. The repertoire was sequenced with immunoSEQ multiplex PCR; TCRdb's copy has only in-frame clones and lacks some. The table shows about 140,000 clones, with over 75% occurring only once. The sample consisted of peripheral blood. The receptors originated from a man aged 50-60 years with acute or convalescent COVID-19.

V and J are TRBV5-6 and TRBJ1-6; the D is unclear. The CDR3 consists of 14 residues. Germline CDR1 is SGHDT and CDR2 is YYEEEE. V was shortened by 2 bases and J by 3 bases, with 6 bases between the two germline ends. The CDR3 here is CASSFTDYNSPLHF. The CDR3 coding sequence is TGTGCCAGCAGCTTCACAGACTATAATTCACCCCTCCACTTT.

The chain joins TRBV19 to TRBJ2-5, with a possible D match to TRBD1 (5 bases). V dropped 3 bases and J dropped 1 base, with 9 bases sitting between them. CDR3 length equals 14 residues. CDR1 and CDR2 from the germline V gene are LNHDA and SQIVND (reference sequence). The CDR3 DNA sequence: TGTGCCAGTAGTATGGGGCCGGGCCAAGAGACCCAGTACTTC. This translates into CASSMGPGQETQYF.

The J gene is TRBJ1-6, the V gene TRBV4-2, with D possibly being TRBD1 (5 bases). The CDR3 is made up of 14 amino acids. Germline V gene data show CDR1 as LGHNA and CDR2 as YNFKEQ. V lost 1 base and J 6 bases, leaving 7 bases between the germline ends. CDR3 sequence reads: CASSQGQSNSPLHF. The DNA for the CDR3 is TGTGCCAGCAGCCAAGGACAGAGTAATTCACCCCTCCACTTT.

CDR3 protein: CASSFGQWNTEAFF. The DNA of the CDR3 is TGTGCCAGCAGTTTTGGACAATGGAACACTGAAGCTTTCTTT. The chain combines TRBV27 with TRBJ1-1, with a weak D call TRBD1 (5 bases). This CDR3 has 14 residues. In germline, CDR1 is MNHEY, CDR2 SMNVEV (reference sequence). V dropped 3 bases and J dropped 1 base, with 9 bases sitting between them.

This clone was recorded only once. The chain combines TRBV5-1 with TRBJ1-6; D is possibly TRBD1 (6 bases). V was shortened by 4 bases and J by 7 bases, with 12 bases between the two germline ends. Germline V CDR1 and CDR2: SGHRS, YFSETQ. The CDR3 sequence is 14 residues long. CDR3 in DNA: TGCGCCAGCAGCATAGAGGGGGAAAATTCACCCCTCCACTTT. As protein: CASSIEGENSPLHF.

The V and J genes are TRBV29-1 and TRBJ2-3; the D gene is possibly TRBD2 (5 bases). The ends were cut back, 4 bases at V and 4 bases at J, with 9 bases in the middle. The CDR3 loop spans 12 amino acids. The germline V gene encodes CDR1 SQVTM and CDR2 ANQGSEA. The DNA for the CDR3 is TGCAGCGTTGCCTCGGGGTCAGATACGCAGTATTTT. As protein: CSVASGSDTQYF.

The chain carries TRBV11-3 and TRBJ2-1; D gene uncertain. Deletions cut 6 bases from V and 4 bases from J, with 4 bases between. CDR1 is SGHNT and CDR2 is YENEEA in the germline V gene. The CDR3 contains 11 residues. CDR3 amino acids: CASRSYNEQFF. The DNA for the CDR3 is TGTGCCAGCAGATCATACAATGAGCAGTTCTTC. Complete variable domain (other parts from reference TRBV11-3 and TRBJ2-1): EAGVVQSPRYKIIEKKQPVAFWCNPISGHNTLYWYLQNLGQGPELLIRYENEEAVDDSQLPKDRFSAERLKGVDSTLKIQPAELGDSAVYLCASRSYNEQFFGPGTRLTVL.

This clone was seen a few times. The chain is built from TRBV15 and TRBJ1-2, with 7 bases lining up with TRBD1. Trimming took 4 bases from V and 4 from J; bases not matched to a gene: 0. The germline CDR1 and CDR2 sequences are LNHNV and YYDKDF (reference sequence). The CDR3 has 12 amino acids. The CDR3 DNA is TGTGCCACCAGCACAGGGGGCTATGGCTACACCTTC. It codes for CATSTGGYGYTF.

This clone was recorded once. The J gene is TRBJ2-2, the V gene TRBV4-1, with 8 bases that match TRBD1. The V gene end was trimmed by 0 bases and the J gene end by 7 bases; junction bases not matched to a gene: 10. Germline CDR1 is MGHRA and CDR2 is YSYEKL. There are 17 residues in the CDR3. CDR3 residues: CASSQDYTRGLNGELFF. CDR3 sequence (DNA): TGCGCCAGCAGCCAAGATTACACCAGGGGGCTTAACGGGGAGCTGTTTTTT.

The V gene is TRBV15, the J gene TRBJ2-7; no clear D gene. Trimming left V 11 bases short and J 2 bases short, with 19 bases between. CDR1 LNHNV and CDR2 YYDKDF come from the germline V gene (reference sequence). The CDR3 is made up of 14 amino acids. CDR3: CAGKTGLETYEQYF. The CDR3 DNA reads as TGTGCCGGCAAGACTGGTTTGGAGACCTACGAGCAGTACTTC.

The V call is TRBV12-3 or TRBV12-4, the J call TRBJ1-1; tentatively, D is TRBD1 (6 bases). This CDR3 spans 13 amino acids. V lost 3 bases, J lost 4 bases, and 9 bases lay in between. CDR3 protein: CASSLRGSTEAFF. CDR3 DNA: TGTGCCAGCAGTTTGAGGGGGAGCACTGAAGCTTTCTTT.

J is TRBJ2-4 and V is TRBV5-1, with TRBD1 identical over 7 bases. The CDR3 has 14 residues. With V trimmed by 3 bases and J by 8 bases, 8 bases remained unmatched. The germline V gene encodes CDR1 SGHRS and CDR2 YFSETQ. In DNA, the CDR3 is TGCGCCAGCAGCTGGCAAGGGGGCAGGGACATTCAGTACTTC. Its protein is CASSWQGGRDIQYF.

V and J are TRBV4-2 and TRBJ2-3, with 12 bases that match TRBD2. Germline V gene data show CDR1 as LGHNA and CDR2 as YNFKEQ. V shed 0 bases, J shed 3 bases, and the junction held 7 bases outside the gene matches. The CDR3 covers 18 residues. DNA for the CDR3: TGTGCCAGCAGCCAAGAAGGTTGGACTAGCGGGGAAACAGATACGCAGTATTTT. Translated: CASSQEGWTSGETDTQYF.

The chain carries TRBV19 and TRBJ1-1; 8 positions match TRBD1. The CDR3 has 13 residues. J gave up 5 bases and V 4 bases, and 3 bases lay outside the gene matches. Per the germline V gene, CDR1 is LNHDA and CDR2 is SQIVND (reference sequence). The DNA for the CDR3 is TGTGCCAGTAGTACTACAGGGGGAACTGAAGCTTTCTTT. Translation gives CASSTTGGTEAFF.

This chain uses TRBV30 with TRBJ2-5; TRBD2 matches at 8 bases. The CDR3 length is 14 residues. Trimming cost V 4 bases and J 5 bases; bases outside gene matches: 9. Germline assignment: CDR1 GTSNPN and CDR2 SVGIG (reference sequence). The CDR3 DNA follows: TGTGCCTGGACGAACGGACTAGCTCCCGAGACCCAGTACTTC. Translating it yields CAWTNGLAPETQYF.

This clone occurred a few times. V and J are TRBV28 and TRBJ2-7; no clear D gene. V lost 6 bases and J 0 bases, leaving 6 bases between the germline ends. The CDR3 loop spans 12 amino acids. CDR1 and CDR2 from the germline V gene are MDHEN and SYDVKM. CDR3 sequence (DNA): TGTGCCAGCAGCCTAAGCTCCTACGAGCAGTACTTC. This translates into CASSLSSYEQYF.

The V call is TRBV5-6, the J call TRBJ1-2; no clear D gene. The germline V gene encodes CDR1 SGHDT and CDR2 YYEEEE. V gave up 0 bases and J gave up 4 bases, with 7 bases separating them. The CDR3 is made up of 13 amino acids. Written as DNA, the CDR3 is TGTGCCAGCAGCTTGGGGGCCCCCTATGGCTACACCTTC. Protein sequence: CASSLGAPYGYTF.

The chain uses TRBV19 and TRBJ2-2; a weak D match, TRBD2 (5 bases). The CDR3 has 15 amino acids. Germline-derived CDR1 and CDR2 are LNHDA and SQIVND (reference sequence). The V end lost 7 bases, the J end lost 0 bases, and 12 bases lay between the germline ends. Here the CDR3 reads CASNRGDTNTGELFF. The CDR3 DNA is TGTGCCAGTAATCGGGGTGATACGAACACCGGGGAGCTGTTTTTT. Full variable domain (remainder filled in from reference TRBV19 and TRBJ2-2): DGGITQSPKYLFRKEGQNVTLSCEQNLNHDAMYWYRQDPGQGLRLIYYSQIVNDFQKGDIAEGYSVSREKKESFPLTVTSAQKNPTAFYLCASNRGDTNTGELFFGEGSRLTVL.

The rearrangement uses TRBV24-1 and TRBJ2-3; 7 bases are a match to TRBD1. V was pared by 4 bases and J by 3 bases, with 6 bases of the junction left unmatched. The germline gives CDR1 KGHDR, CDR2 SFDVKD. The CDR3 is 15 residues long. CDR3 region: CATSETGVGTDTQYF. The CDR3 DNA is TGTGCCACCAGTGAAACAGGGGTTGGGACAGATACGCAGTATTTT.

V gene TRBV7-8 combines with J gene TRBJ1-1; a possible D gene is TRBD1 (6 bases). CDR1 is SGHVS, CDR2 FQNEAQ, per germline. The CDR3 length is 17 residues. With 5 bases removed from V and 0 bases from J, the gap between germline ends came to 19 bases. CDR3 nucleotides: TGTGCCAGCAGCCCATGGACCCGGACAGTTTTGAACACTGAAGCTTTCTTT. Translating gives CASSPWTRTVLNTEAFF.

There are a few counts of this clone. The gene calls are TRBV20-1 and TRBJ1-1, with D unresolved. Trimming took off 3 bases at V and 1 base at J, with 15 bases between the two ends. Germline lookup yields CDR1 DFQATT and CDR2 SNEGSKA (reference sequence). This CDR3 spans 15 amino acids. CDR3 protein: CSASRQATENTEAFF. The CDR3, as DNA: TGCAGTGCTAGTCGTCAGGCTACCGAGAACACTGAAGCTTTCTTT.

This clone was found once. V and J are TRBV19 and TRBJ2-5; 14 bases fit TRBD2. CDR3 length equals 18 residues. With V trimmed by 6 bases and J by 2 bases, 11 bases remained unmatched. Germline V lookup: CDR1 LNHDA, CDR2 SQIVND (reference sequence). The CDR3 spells CASSMGLAGAPGQETQYF. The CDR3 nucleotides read TGTGCCAGTAGCATGGGACTAGCGGGAGCCCCGGGTCAAGAGACCCAGTACTTC.

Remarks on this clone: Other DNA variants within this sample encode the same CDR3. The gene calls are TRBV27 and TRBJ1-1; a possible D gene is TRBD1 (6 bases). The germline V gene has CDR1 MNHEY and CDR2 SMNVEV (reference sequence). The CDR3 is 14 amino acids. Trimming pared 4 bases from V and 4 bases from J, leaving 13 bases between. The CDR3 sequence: CASSWGAGGTEAFF. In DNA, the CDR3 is TGTGCCAGCAGTTGGGGGGCGGGGGGCACTGAAGCTTTCTTT.

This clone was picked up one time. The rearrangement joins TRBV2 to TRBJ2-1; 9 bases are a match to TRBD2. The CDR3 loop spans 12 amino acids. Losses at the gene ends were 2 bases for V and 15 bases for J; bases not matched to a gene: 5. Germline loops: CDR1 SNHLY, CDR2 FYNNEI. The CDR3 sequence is CASSEPGLAWFF. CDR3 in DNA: TGTGCCAGCAGTGAACCGGGACTAGCTTGGTTCTTC.

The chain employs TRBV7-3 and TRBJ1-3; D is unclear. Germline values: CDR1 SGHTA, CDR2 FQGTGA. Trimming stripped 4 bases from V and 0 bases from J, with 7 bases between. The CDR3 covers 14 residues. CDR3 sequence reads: CASSSHPSGNTIYF. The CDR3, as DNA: TGTGCCAGCAGCTCCCATCCCTCTGGAAACACCATATATTTT.

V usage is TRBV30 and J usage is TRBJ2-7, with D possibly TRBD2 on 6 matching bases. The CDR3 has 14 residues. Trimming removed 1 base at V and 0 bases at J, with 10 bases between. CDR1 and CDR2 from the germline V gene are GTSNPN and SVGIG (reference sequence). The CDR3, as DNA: TGTGCCTGGAGTGCCGTGGGACTCTCCTACGAGCAGTACTTC. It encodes CAWSAVGLSYEQYF.

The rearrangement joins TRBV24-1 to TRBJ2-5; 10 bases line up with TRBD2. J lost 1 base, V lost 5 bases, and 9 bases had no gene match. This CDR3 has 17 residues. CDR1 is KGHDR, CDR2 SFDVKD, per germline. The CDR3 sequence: CATSGSGLAGVQETQYF. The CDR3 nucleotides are TGTGCCACCAGTGGCTCTGGGCTAGCGGGAGTCCAAGAGACCCAGTACTTC.

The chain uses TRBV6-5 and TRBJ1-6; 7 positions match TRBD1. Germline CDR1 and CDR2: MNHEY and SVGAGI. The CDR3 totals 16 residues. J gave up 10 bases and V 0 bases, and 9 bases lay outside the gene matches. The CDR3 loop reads CASSYSTGIGDSPLHF. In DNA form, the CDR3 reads TGTGCCAGCAGTTACTCGACAGGGATAGGAGACTCACCCCTCCACTTT.

As DNA, the CDR3 is TGTGCCACCGCGACCCGGGGGGCGGGTGGTGAAAAACTGTTTTTT. Protein product: CATATRGAGGEKLFF. V gene TRBV19 combines with J gene TRBJ1-4, with D maybe TRBD1 (6 bases). This CDR3 is 15 amino acids long. Germline values: CDR1 LNHDA, CDR2 SQIVND (reference sequence). Trimming pared 10 bases from V and 7 bases from J, leaving 22 bases between.

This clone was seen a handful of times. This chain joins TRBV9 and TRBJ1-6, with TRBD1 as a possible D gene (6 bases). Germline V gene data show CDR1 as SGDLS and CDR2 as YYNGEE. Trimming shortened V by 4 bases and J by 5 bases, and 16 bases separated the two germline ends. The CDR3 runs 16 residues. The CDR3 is CASSFTSGVNNSPLHF. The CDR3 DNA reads TGTGCCAGCAGCTTTACGTCAGGGGTTAATAATTCACCCCTCCACTTT.